These T cell receptor beta chains were read from a single sample in a study of blood T cell repertoires in COVID-19. Profiling relied on immunoSEQ multiplex PCR, and the TCRdb table lists in-frame clones only, not all of them. This table holds over 200,000 clones, approximately 87% found once. The material sequenced was peripheral blood. These receptors were taken from a woman in her 70s with active or convalescent COVID-19. Each CDR3 is given with its conserved first and last residue. Each record gives: J gene, clone size, CDR3 length, V gene, D gene, CDR3 protein, CDR3 DNA. The D gene is left open where the match is weak. Rows give clone size only sometimes, using once, few, many, or a class for an expanded clone.

>TRBJ2-3|-|17|TRBV19|TRBD2
CASSIIPPSGSTDTQYF
TGTGCCAGTAGTATAATCCCTCCTAGCGGGAGCACAGATACGCAGTATTTT
>TRBJ1-2|-|15|TRBV10-3|TRBD1
CAISESRGLNYGYTF
TGTGCCATCAGTGAGTCAAGGGGGCTTAACTATGGCTACACCTTC
>TRBJ1-4|once|15|TRBV6-5|-
CASNNGGRAGEKLFF
TGTGCCAGCAATAATGGTGGCCGTGCGGGGGAAAAACTGTTTTTT
>TRBJ2-5|-|15|TRBV19|TRBD2
CASSSGLAGVETQYF
TGTGCCAGTAGTTCGGGACTAGCGGGAGTAGAGACCCAGTACTTC
>TRBJ2-7|-|15|TRBV7-2|TRBD2
CASSLAGLAGYEQYF
TGTGCCAGCAGCTTGGCGGGACTAGCCGGCTACGAGCAGTACTTC
>TRBJ2-1|-|17|TRBV4-2|-
CASRLTPASSSYNEQFF
TGTGCCAGCAGGCTGACCCCGGCCTCTAGCTCCTACAATGAGCAGTTCTTC
>TRBJ2-1|-|15|TRBV28|TRBD2
CASSLLAGVGNEQFF
TGTGCCAGCAGTTTACTAGCGGGAGTCGGGAATGAGCAGTTCTTC
>TRBJ2-1|few|16|TRBV4-3|TRBD2
CASSHPWRGDLNEQFF
TGCGCCAGCAGCCATCCCTGGCGGGGGGACCTCAATGAGCAGTTCTTC
>TRBJ1-5|-|12|TRBV7-8|-
CASSFGGQPQHF
TGTGCCAGCAGTTTTGGGGGGCAGCCCCAGCATTTT
>TRBJ1-6|-|15|TRBV4-1|-
CASSQTGLWDSPLHF
TGCGCCAGCAGCCAGACCGGGTTGTGGGATTCACCCCTCCACTTT
>TRBJ1-1|-|17|TRBV19|TRBD1
CASSMNRGGFMNTEAFF
TGTGCCAGTAGTATGAACAGGGGGGGATTCATGAACACTGAAGCTTTCTTT
>TRBJ2-3|-|15|TRBV11-2|-
CASSPAAGAADTQYF
TGTGCCAGCAGCCCCGCGGCAGGGGCGGCAGATACGCAGTATTTT
>TRBJ1-1|-|14|TRBV2|-
CASSPGHQITEAFF
TGTGCCAGCAGTCCGGGACACCAGATCACTGAAGCTTTCTTT
>TRBJ1-5|once|15|TRBV7-2|-
CASSLAAGGNQPQHF
TGTGCCAGCAGCTTAGCGGCAGGGGGCAATCAGCCCCAGCATTTT
>TRBJ2-1|once|15|TRBV9|TRBD2
CASSPAASGSNEQFF
TGTGCCAGCAGCCCAGCGGCTAGCGGGAGCAATGAGCAGTTCTTC
>TRBJ2-2|-|13|TRBV6-5|TRBD2
CATRTSVDGELFF
TGTGCCACCAGGACTAGCGTGGACGGGGAGCTGTTTTTT
>TRBJ2-1|-|16|TRBV9|TRBD1
CASSPLGTGIYNEQFF
TGTGCCAGCAGCCCCTTGGGGACAGGGATATACAATGAGCAGTTCTTC
>TRBJ2-1|-|13|TRBV7-9|-
CASSSTLTGEQFF
TGTGCCAGCAGCTCCACCTTGACAGGCGAGCAGTTCTTC
>TRBJ2-7|-|15|TRBV6-5|TRBD1
CASSYSRTGIYEQYF
TGTGCCAGCAGTTACTCTAGGACAGGGATCTACGAGCAGTACTTC
>TRBJ1-4|-|14|TRBV28|TRBD1
CASSSGQSNEKLFF
TGTGCCAGCAGTTCGGGACAGTCTAATGAAAAACTGTTTTTT
>TRBJ2-2|-|14|TRBV6-6|TRBD1
CASNTGADTGELFF
TGTGCCAGCAACACAGGGGCAGACACCGGGGAGCTGTTTTTT
>TRBJ2-7|-|17|TRBV7-3|TRBD1
CASSPTGTGGWFEEQYF
TGTGCCAGCAGCCCGACCGGGACAGGGGGCTGGTTTGAGGAGCAGTACTTC
>TRBJ2-7|-|14|TRBV2|TRBD2
CASMRTSGIYEQYF
TGTGCCAGCATGCGGACTAGCGGGATTTACGAGCAGTACTTC
>TRBJ1-1|-|15|TRBV5-1|-
CASSSGTQRGTEAFF
TGCGCCAGCAGCTCCGGGACACAAAGGGGCACTGAAGCTTTCTTT
>TRBJ2-1|-|16|TRBV2|TRBD2
CASSAVGREGNNEQFF
TGTGCCAGCAGTGCGGTCGGGCGGGAGGGGAACAATGAGCAGTTCTTC
>TRBJ2-5|-|15|TRBV27|TRBD1
CASSTRRDRGGTQYF
TGTGCCAGCAGCACCCGCCGGGACAGGGGAGGGACCCAGTACTTC
>TRBJ2-3|-|13|TRBV29-1|TRBD1
CSVRTGEADTQYF
TGCAGCGTCAGGACAGGGGAAGCAGATACGCAGTATTTT
>TRBJ2-3|-|16|TRBV7-9|TRBD2
CASSSTSGGTTDTQYF
TGTGCCAGCAGCTCCACTAGCGGGGGTACTACAGATACGCAGTATTTT
>TRBJ1-2|-|13|TRBV21-1|-
CASSRTGNNGYTF
TGTGCCAGCAGCCGGACAGGGAACAATGGCTACACCTTC
>TRBJ1-1|few|16|TRBV7-9|TRBD1
CASSPTGGVLNTEAFF
TGTGCCAGCAGCCCCACAGGGGGAGTGTTGAACACTGAAGCTTTCTTT
>TRBJ2-5|-|14|TRBV5-1|TRBD1
CASSPGTGVETQYF
TGCGCCAGTAGTCCCGGGACAGGGGTAGAGACCCAGTACTTC
>TRBJ1-3|-|13|TRBV6-5|TRBD1
CASSYSHDRVIYF
TGTGCCAGCAGTTATTCCCACGACAGGGTAATATATTTT
>TRBJ2-1|-|18|TRBV5-1|TRBD1
CASSSGTGGPSSYNEQFF
TGCGCCAGCAGCTCCGGGACAGGGGGTCCTAGCTCCTACAATGAGCAGTTCTTC
>TRBJ2-1|-|14|TRBV9|TRBD2
CASSVAGGVDEQFF
TGTGCCAGCAGCGTGGCCGGGGGGGTAGATGAGCAGTTCTTC
>TRBJ1-1|-|15|TRBV18|-
CASSPLGTTNTEAFF
TGTGCCAGCTCACCACTAGGGACAACGAACACTGAAGCTTTCTTT
>TRBJ2-1|-|16|TRBV27|TRBD1
CASSLSGTGGGNEQFF
TGTGCCAGCAGTTTATCTGGGACAGGGGGCGGCAATGAGCAGTTCTTC
>TRBJ2-7|-|15|TRBV2|-
CASSGGIDRFYEQYF
TGTGCCAGCAGTGGAGGGATCGATCGATTCTACGAGCAGTACTTC